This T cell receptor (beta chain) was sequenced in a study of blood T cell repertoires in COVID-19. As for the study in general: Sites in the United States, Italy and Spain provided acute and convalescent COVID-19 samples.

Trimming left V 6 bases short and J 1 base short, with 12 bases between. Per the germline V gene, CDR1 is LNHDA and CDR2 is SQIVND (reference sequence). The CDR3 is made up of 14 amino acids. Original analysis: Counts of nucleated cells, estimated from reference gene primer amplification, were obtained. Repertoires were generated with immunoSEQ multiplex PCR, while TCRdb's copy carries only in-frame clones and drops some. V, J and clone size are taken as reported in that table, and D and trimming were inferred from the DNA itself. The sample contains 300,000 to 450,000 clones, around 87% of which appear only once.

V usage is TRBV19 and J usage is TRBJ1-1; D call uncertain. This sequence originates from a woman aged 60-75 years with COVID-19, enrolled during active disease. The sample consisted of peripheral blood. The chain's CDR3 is CASRLRASNTEAFF. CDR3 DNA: TGTGCCAGTAGGCTTAGAGCTTCGAACACTGAAGCTTTCTTT.